Shown below are 14 T cell receptor beta chains from a single sample sequenced in a study of a mutant IDH1 vaccine in newly diagnosed glioma. Libraries were prepared by immunoSEQ multiplex PCR; TCRdb keeps only in-frame clonotypes and omits some of them. The sample has tens of thousands of clones, 70% to 90% seen once; the top ten hold approximately 4.4%. The time point is: baseline, week 1 (first vaccination visit). As for treatment: pre-vaccination baseline after standard-of-care therapy. The material was PBMCs, obtained from a glioma patient treated with radiotherapy, temozolomide or both. The origin of the receptors is a middle-aged woman with glioma.

This clone was seen a few times. The chain uses TRBV6-1 and TRBJ1-2; possibly TRBD1 for D (5 bases). CDR3 length: 14 amino acids. Germline loops: CDR1 MNHNS, CDR2 SASEGT. Deletions cut 0 bases from V and 4 bases from J, with 9 bases between. The CDR3 coding sequence is TGTGCCAGCAGTGAAGCCGGGGGTCCCTATGGCTACACCTTC. It translates to CASSEAGGPYGYTF.

The chain employs TRBV30 and TRBJ2-1; 7 nucleotides agree with TRBD2. In germline, CDR1 is GTSNPN, CDR2 SVGIG (reference sequence). The junction had 7 bases not matched to a gene; V was cut back by 0 bases and J by 11 bases. This CDR3 is 13 amino acids long. The CDR3 DNA reads as TGTGCCTGGAGTGTACTGGTGGGAGGGAAGCAGTTCTTC. It is translated as CAWSVLVGGKQFF.

V and J are TRBV4-2 and TRBJ2-5, with 8 bases matching TRBD2. The germline V gene has CDR1 LGHNA and CDR2 YNFKEQ. The CDR3 is 15 amino acids. V was clipped by 4 bases and J by 1 base; unmatched bases: 5. CDR3 loop: CASSPTGGAQETQYF. CDR3 nucleotides: TGTGCCAGCAGCCCAACGGGGGGGGCCCAAGAGACCCAGTACTTC.

J is TRBJ2-1 and V is TRBV5-8, with 7 bases fitting TRBD1. CDR1 and CDR2 from the germline V gene are SGHTS and YDEGEE. The trim removed 4 bases at V and 5 bases at J, leaving 12 bases unmatched. The CDR3 sequence is 16 residues long. The CDR3 loop is CASSQYRDSPDNEQFF. CDR3 nucleotides: TGTGCCAGCAGCCAGTACCGGGACAGTCCGGACAATGAGCAGTTCTTC.

The J gene is TRBJ1-2, the V gene TRBV5-8, with D uncertain. Germline CDR1 reads SGHTS; CDR2 reads YDEGEE. The CDR3 extends over 14 amino acids. Trimming cost V 0 bases and J 8 bases, with 14 bases left between them. The CDR3 sequence is CASSLVGILWGYTF. Written as DNA, the CDR3 is TGTGCCAGCAGCTTGGTAGGGATCCTCTGGGGCTACACCTTC.

This rearrangement joins TRBV4-2 to TRBJ2-7; D may match TRBD1 or TRBD2 (5 bases each). The V end lost 4 bases, the J end lost 3 bases, and 16 bases lay between the germline ends. CDR1 LGHNA and CDR2 YNFKEQ come from the germline V gene. The CDR3 loop spans 15 amino acids. The CDR3 loop reads CASSPSRDALYEQYF. The CDR3 DNA reads as TGTGCCAGCAGCCCAAGCCGGGACGCTCTCTACGAGCAGTACTTC.

This clone has just one count. The V and J genes are TRBV4-2 and TRBJ2-7; tentative D call: TRBD2 (6 bases). The germline V and J ends were trimmed by 2 bases and 3 bases, with 17 bases remaining between them. The CDR3 length is 16 residues. Germline assignment: CDR1 LGHNA and CDR2 YNFKEQ. The CDR3 DNA sequence: TGTGCCAGCAGCCAATCACTGGGCGGGGTGAACTACGAGCAGTACTTC. It yields the protein CASSQSLGGVNYEQYF.

This clone came up a few times. J is TRBJ1-1 and V is TRBV19, with D uncertain. Germline V gene data show CDR1 as LNHDA and CDR2 as SQIVND (reference sequence). Trimming left V 7 bases short and J 3 bases short, with 9 bases between. The CDR3 extends over 12 amino acids. Here the CDR3 DNA reads TGTGCCAGTAAAGACCGCCACACTGAAGCTTTCTTT. This gives the protein CASKDRHTEAFF.

The chain is built from TRBV15 and TRBJ1-1, with 7 bases aligning to TRBD1. J was trimmed by 2 bases and V by 3 bases; bases with no gene match: 6. The CDR3 length is 15 residues. The germline V gene has CDR1 LNHNV and CDR2 YYDKDF (reference sequence). CDR3 loop: CATSRIGTANTEAFF. Written as DNA, the CDR3 is TGTGCCACCAGCAGGATCGGGACAGCAAACACTGAAGCTTTCTTT.

The chain couples TRBV6-6 to TRBJ2-4, with 8 bases that match TRBD1. CDR3 length equals 12 residues. With 6 bases clipped from V and 9 bases from J, the junction kept 4 bases outside the gene matches. Germline CDR1 reads MNHNY; CDR2 reads SVGAGI (reference sequence). The CDR3 DNA is TGTGCCAGCAGCGACAGGGGATCCATTCAGTACTTC. It codes for CASSDRGSIQYF.

The chain is built from TRBV7-2 and TRBJ2-7, with D unclear. Germline V gene lookup returns CDR1 SGHTA and CDR2 FQGNSA. The CDR3 has 17 amino acids. V shed 2 bases and J shed 0 bases, with 17 bases lying between them. The CDR3 here is CASSLSPTDLRSYEQYF. The DNA for the CDR3 is TGTGCCAGCAGCTTAAGTCCTACCGACCTACGCTCCTACGAGCAGTACTTC.

The V and J genes are TRBV6-5 and TRBJ1-1, with D unresolved. This CDR3 spans 13 amino acids. CDR1 is MNHEY, CDR2 SVGAGI, per germline. V shed 6 bases and J shed 4 bases, with 12 bases lying between them. The chain's CDR3 is CASSPHVITEAFF. Here the CDR3 DNA reads TGTGCCAGCAGCCCTCATGTGATCACTGAAGCTTTCTTT.

The rearrangement links TRBV29-1 to TRBJ1-5; a possible D gene is TRBD1 (5 bases). The CDR3 is 18 residues long. CDR1 and CDR2 from the germline V gene are SQVTM and ANQGSEA. Between the trimmed V and J ends, which lost 4 bases and 2 bases, there was a span of 24 bases. This CDR3 is CSVGEIFPGTWCNQPQHF. DNA for the CDR3: TGCAGCGTTGGGGAGATCTTCCCGGGGACGTGGTGCAATCAGCCCCAGCATTTT.

This chain connects TRBV2 to TRBJ1-1; 10 positions agree with TRBD1. Per the germline V gene, CDR1 is SNHLY and CDR2 is FYNNEI. V trimming: 8 bases; J trimming: 6 bases; junction bases outside the gene matches: 6. The CDR3 length is 13 residues. CDR3 loop: CASQGQGSAEAFF. CDR3 bases: TGTGCCAGCCAGGGACAGGGGAGCGCTGAAGCTTTCTTT.